In this sample, the clone carrying this T cell receptor (beta chain) turned up a few times. The CDR3 is 16 amino acids. The V gene's germline CDR1 is LNHNV and CDR2 YYDKDF (reference sequence). Germline trimming cut 3 bases from V and 3 bases from J; bases unmatched to any gene: 5. Healthy Caucasian individuals from Russia aged roughly 6 to 90 served as donors. A second PCR, run for about 7 to 11 cycles, used a sample-barcoded 5' primer plus a J-beta primer mix. Every cDNA molecule carried a tag from a template-switch adaptor bearing 12 random nucleotides. TCRdb processed the 5' RACE reads anew with MiXCR; each CDR3 protein has one entry. The sample shows roughly 560,000 distinct CDR3 sequences, more than 20% of them seen only once. This specimen belongs to a study of blood T cells in healthy people across ages. At the level of the study: Template switching picked up about one barcoded beta molecule for each two T cells.

The sample also formed part of further work on T cells of mothers and their children.

Sequenced material: blood. The sequence came from a boy aged 10-17 years in good health. The chain uses TRBV15 and TRBJ2-1; 10 nucleotides match TRBD1. DNA of the CDR3: TGTGCCACCAGCAGTGACAGGGGGCTTTACTACAATGAGCAGTTCTTC. Translation: CATSSDRGLYYNEQFF.